The rows below give T cell receptor beta chains drawn from one sample of a study of T cell changes during pregnancy in multiple sclerosis. Some clones are missing from TCRdb's copy, which holds only in-frame ones; the method was immunoSEQ multiplex PCR. The sample has around 30,000 clones, roughly nine tenths seen once. The source was CD8+ T cells from peripheral blood mononuclear cells, collected in the first trimester of pregnancy. The receptors here all came from a female donor with multiple sclerosis, enrolled in a pregnancy study. The CDR3 runs from the conserved cysteine through the conserved F or W. D genes are given only for firm matches. Clone size is given for some rows only: seen once, a few or many times, or a class if the clone is expanded.

15 . TRBD1 TRBJ2-1 TRBV30 TGTGCCTGGAGCGACAGGGAGAGCTCCTACAATGAGCAGTTCTTC CAWSDRESSYNEQFF
15 . . TRBJ1-1 TRBV4-1 TGCGCCAGCAGCCAAGTTTTAGGACAGAACACTGAAGCTTTCTTT CASSQVLGQNTEAFF
14 few TRBD1 TRBJ2-2 TRBV4-1 TGCGCCAGCAGGTTGGACAGGGTAGTCGGGGAGCTGTTTTTT CASRLDRVVGELFF
15 . TRBD2 TRBJ2-1 TRBV6-5 TGTGCCAGCAGACCGTCTAGCGGAAGCTACAATGAGCAGTTCTTC CASRPSSGSYNEQFF
15 once . TRBJ2-2 TRBV5-1 TGCGCCAGCAGCTTGGAGTCGGGAGTAGGCGGGGAGCTGTTTTTT CASSLESGVGGELFF
21 once . TRBJ2-1 TRBV27 TGTGCCAGCAGTCCCTCAATCCAGACATTCCTACGGGGGAGCTCCTACAATGAGCAGTTCTTC CASSPSIQTFLRGSSYNEQFF
16 . TRBD2 TRBJ2-5 TRBV7-9 TGTGCCAGCAGCTCCCCCAGCGGGAGCGGCCGGGAGACCCAGTACTTC CASSSPSGSGRETQYF
13 . . TRBJ2-7 TRBV21-1 TGTGCCAGCAGCATTACAGCCACCTACGAGCAGTACTTC CASSITATYEQYF
16 . TRBD2 TRBJ2-1 TRBV7-9 TGTGCCAGCAGCCCGACTAGCGAGAACTCCTACAATGAGCAGTTCTTC CASSPTSENSYNEQFF
16 . TRBD2 TRBJ2-2 TRBV30 TGTGCCTGGAGCCCGGGGACTAGCGGGATGTTCGGGGAGCTGTTTTTT CAWSPGTSGMFGELFF
14 . . TRBJ2-4 TRBV6-5 TGTGCCAGCAGTCCTACAGGGAACAAAAACATTCAGTACTTC CASSPTGNKNIQYF
13 . . TRBJ2-1 TRBV29-1 TGCAGCGTTGAATGGGCAGATTACAATGAGCAGTTCTTC CSVEWADYNEQFF
15 . . TRBJ1-5 TRBV29-1 TGCAGCGTTGAAGCAGAGGGGGTGGGGGATCAGCCCCAGCATTTT CSVEAEGVGDQPQHF
14 . . TRBJ2-7 TRBV6-6 TGTGCCAGCAGTTACGGACTCAAGACCTACGAGCAGTACTTC CASSYGLKTYEQYF
13 . . TRBJ2-3 TRBV2 TGTGCCAGCAACCAGGGGTTCACAGATACGCAGTATTTT CASNQGFTDTQYF
18 . . TRBJ2-6 TRBV27 TGTGCCAGCAGTTTATCGGCAGGTGCTGGCCCTGGGGCCAACGTCCTGACTTTC CASSLSAGAGPGANVLTF
14 . TRBD2 TRBJ2-7 TRBV5-4 TGTGCCAGCAGCTTTGGCCAGCGGGACTACGAGCAGTACTTC CASSFGQRDYEQYF
13 . . TRBJ1-3 TRBV7-9 TGTGCCAGCAGCTTAGCCCCCGGGGACACCATATATTTT CASSLAPGDTIYF
17 . TRBD2 TRBJ2-1 TRBV19 TGTGCCAGTAGTATGAGCAAGGGACTAGCGTTCTACAATGAGCAGTTCTTC CASSMSKGLAFYNEQFF
16 . . TRBJ2-7 TRBV4-3 TGCGCCAGCAGCCAAGAAAGAGAACAGGGATATTACGAGCAGTACTTC CASSQEREQGYYEQYF
15 . TRBD2 TRBJ2-3 TRBV5-4 TGTGCCAGCAGCTTTACGGCGGGAGTCGCAGATACGCAGTATTTT CASSFTAGVADTQYF
15 . TRBD2 TRBJ2-3 TRBV7-2 TGTGCCAGCAGCTCAAAGCGGGAGGTTGCAGATACGCAGTATTTT CASSSKREVADTQYF
16 . . TRBJ2-2 TRBV6-5 TGTGCCAGCAGTTACTCAAGTGGGCAGTACACCGGGGAGCTGTTTTTT CASSYSSGQYTGELFF
14 medium-sized . TRBJ1-2 TRBV21-1 TGTGCCAGCAGCAAAGCAAAGGGGCGCATGGGCTACACCTTC CASSKAKGRMGYTF
17 . TRBD1 TRBJ2-7 TRBV18 TGTGCCAGCTCACCGCCGACAGGGGGATACCGCGACCAAGAGCAGTACTTC CASSPPTGGYRDQEQYF
15 . TRBD1 TRBJ1-3 TRBV4-1 TGCGCCAGCAGCCAAGCAGGGGGTCGGGGAAACACCATATATTTT CASSQAGGRGNTIYF
15 few . TRBJ1-2 TRBV28 TGTGCCAGCCAGCAAGTGCTAGGAACTAACTATGGCTACACCTTC CASQQVLGTNYGYTF
11 . . TRBJ2-7 TRBV5-1 TGCGCCAGCACTGCCGGTTACGAGCAGTACTTC CASTAGYEQYF
18 . TRBD1 TRBJ2-6 TRBV7-9 TGTGCCAGCAGCTTAGTGAGGGGGCTCCCATCTGGGGCCAACGTCCTGACTTTC CASSLVRGLPSGANVLTF
14 . . TRBJ2-1 TRBV2 TGTGCCAGCAGTGGGGCGCCTAACTACAATGAGCAGTTCTTC CASSGAPNYNEQFF
17 . . TRBJ2-3 TRBV27 TGTGCCAGCAGTTTATTAGTGAGGGAGGTACGCACAGATACGCAGTATTTT CASSLLVREVRTDTQYF
16 . TRBD2 TRBJ2-7 TRBV27 TGTGCCAGCAGTCCTTCATGGGCGGGACTAGCCTACGAGCAGTACTTC CASSPSWAGLAYEQYF
13 once . TRBJ1-1 TRBV19 TGTGCCAGTAGTCGCCTACCCGGGACTGAAGCTTTCTTT CASSRLPGTEAFF
17 . TRBD1 TRBJ1-2 TRBV7-7 TGTGCCAGCAGCAACGGGGCCAGGGGGCCGCCTAACTATGGCTACACCTTC CASSNGARGPPNYGYTF
19 . . TRBJ2-7 TRBV2 TGTGCCAGCAACACCCCCCCATACCTGAACCCGGGTAGCAGGACTGAGCAGTACTTC CASNTPPYLNPGSRTEQYF
16 . TRBD2 TRBJ2-2 TRBV9 TGTGCCAGCAGCATCACTAGCGGGAGTTTATCCGGGGAGCTGTTTTTT CASSITSGSLSGELFF
14 once TRBD1 TRBJ2-5 TRBV28 TGTGCCAGCAGTTCGAACAGGGGGCTAGAGACCCAGTACTTC CASSSNRGLETQYF
15 . TRBD2 TRBJ2-7 TRBV27 TGTGCCAGCAAGGAGGGTGCGGGAGACGGGTACGAGCAGTACTTC CASKEGAGDGYEQYF
15 once TRBD2 TRBJ2-5 TRBV6-1 TGTGCCAGCAGTGAGTGGGAGGGAATCCAAGAGACCCAGTACTTC CASSEWEGIQETQYF
15 . . TRBJ2-1 TRBV2 TGTGCCAGCATCACCTTCTCGGACAGTTCCAATGAGCAGTTCTTC CASITFSDSSNEQFF
16 . TRBD2 TRBJ2-2 TRBV5-1 TGCGCCAGCAGCTGGGACGGGACTTCGGGGGGCGGGGAGCTGTTTTTT CASSWDGTSGGGELFF
15 . TRBD1 TRBJ1-1 TRBV7-9 TGTGCCAGCAGCCCTCGACAGGGGGCGTACACTGAAGCTTTCTTT CASSPRQGAYTEAFF
12 . . TRBJ1-1 TRBV7-9 TGTGCCAGCAGCCTAGGGAGCACTGAAGCTTTCTTT CASSLGSTEAFF
15 once TRBD1 TRBJ2-7 TRBV10-3 TGTGCCATCAGTGAAGGACAGGTGGTGACCTACGAGCAGTACTTC CAISEGQVVTYEQYF
19 . . TRBJ2-1 TRBV10-3 TGTGCCATCAGTGAGTCGTATGTTAGCGGCCCTTACTCCTACAATGAGCAGTTCTTC CAISESYVSGPYSYNEQFF
15 once . TRBJ2-1 TRBV7-9 TGTGCCAGCAGCCAGCGGGTCTCGGATTACAATGAGCAGTTCTTC CASSQRVSDYNEQFF
16 . TRBD2 TRBJ2-1 TRBV19 TGTGCCAGTAGTATAGTCCCTAGCGGACCCTACAATGAGCAGTTCTTC CASSIVPSGPYNEQFF
13 . . TRBJ2-2 TRBV7-9 TGTGCCAGCAGGACAGAGGAAACCGGGGAGCTGTTTTTT CASRTEETGELFF
15 . . TRBJ2-3 TRBV15 TGTGCCACCAGCAGAGAAGGACAGTACACAGATACGCAGTATTTT CATSREGQYTDTQYF
14 . TRBD1 TRBJ2-7 TRBV7-9 TGTGCCAGCAGCCGGGACAGGGGAACGCGCGAGCAGTACTTC CASSRDRGTREQYF
15 . TRBD1 TRBJ2-5 TRBV5-6 TGTGCCAGCAGCGGCGGGACAGGGGAACAAGAGACCCAGTACTTC CASSGGTGEQETQYF